These T cell receptor beta chains were read from a single sample in a study of breast tumors, draining lymph nodes, adjacent tissues. TCRdb reprocessed the multiplex PCR reads with MiXCR, giving one entry per CDR3 protein. The sample lists about 270,000 distinct CDR3 sequences; 30% were seen once. The sample taken for sequencing was axillary lymph node tissue. The receptors derive from a female donor with breast cancer. Some clones in this sample may be carry-over from other donors' samples. CDR3s include the opening cysteine and the closing phenylalanine or tryptophan. The D gene is left open where the match is weak. Rows may omit the clone size; those that give it use once, few, many or a size class.

J gene: TRBJ1-4; V gene: TRBV28; clone size: -; D gene: -; CDR3 DNA: TGTGCCAGCAGCCCCCCCGGACGGAATAATGAAAAACTGTTTTTT; CDR3 protein: CASSPPGRNNEKLFF
J gene: TRBJ2-2; V gene: TRBV28; clone size: -; D gene: -; CDR3 DNA: TGTGCCAGCAGTTCCTCGGGCCTTCCCGGCACCGGGGAGCTGTTTTTT; CDR3 protein: CASSSSGLPGTGELFF
J gene: TRBJ2-1; V gene: TRBV11-3; clone size: many; D gene: TRBD2; CDR3 DNA: TGTGCCAGCAGCTTCGGGACTAGTTGGGAGAGCTCCTACAATGAGCAGTTCTTC; CDR3 protein: CASSFGTSWESSYNEQFF
J gene: TRBJ2-7; V gene: TRBV24-1; clone size: -; D gene: TRBD1; CDR3 DNA: TGTGCCGGACAGGGTCAGAGCTACGAGCAGTACTTC; CDR3 protein: CAGQGQSYEQYF
J gene: TRBJ2-1; V gene: TRBV4-3; clone size: many; D gene: -; CDR3 DNA: TGCGCCAGCAGCCCGTTTGTGGGACCTCCCTACAATGAGCAGTTCTTC; CDR3 protein: CASSPFVGPPYNEQFF
J gene: TRBJ2-1; V gene: TRBV11-3; clone size: -; D gene: -; CDR3 DNA: TGTGCCAGCAGCTTAGGCGGGACCTACAATGAGCAGTTCTTC; CDR3 protein: CASSLGGTYNEQFF
J gene: TRBJ2-3; V gene: TRBV11-3; clone size: many; D gene: TRBD2; CDR3 DNA: TGTGCCAGCAGCCCCCGTGAGTCTTGGCTAGCGGGAGAGGATACGCAGTATTTT; CDR3 protein: CASSPRESWLAGEDTQYF
J gene: TRBJ2-1; V gene: TRBV7-7; clone size: many; D gene: TRBD2; CDR3 DNA: TGTGCTAGCAGCGATTGTTCGGGACTAGCGGGAGTTTGTGAGCAGTTCTTC; CDR3 protein: CASSDCSGLAGVCEQFF
J gene: TRBJ2-7; V gene: TRBV9; clone size: -; D gene: -; CDR3 DNA: TGTGCCAGCAGCCTCCGGACGGGGGCATCTCGCTACGCGCAGTACTTC; CDR3 protein: CASSLRTGASRYAQYF
J gene: TRBJ2-7; V gene: TRBV11-2; clone size: many; D gene: -; CDR3 DNA: TGTGCCAGCAGCTTAGTGTCCGGGGAGGAACTTTGGTACGAGCAGTACTTC; CDR3 protein: CASSLVSGEELWYEQYF
J gene: TRBJ1-4; V gene: TRBV25-1; clone size: -; D gene: -; CDR3 DNA: TGTGACAGCAGCCAACGCGGGGTACAGGGTGAAAAACTGTTTTTT; CDR3 protein: CDSSQRGVQGEKLFF
J gene: TRBJ2-3; V gene: TRBV12-3/TRBV12-4; clone size: many; D gene: TRBD1; CDR3 DNA: TGTGCCAGCAGTCCCTCCAGGGGGCGGGGTGCAGATACGCAGTATTTT; CDR3 protein: CASSPSRGRGADTQYF
J gene: TRBJ2-7; V gene: TRBV7-9; clone size: many; D gene: -; CDR3 DNA: TGTGCCAGCAGCTTAACAGGGAACCTTTACTACGAGCAGTACTTC; CDR3 protein: CASSLTGNLYYEQYF
J gene: TRBJ2-5; V gene: TRBV19; clone size: -; D gene: -; CDR3 DNA: TGTGCCAGTAGTATACGTCTGGGAGAGACCCAGTACTTC; CDR3 protein: CASSIRLGETQYF
J gene: TRBJ2-3; V gene: TRBV25-1; clone size: many; D gene: -; CDR3 DNA: TGTGCCAGCAGTGATGCGTACCCTAGCACAGATACGCAGTATTTT; CDR3 protein: CASSDAYPSTDTQYF
J gene: TRBJ1-5; V gene: TRBV7-3; clone size: -; D gene: -; CDR3 DNA: TGTGCCAGCAGCTCGGGACTAGCGGGAGGTGAGCAGCCCCAGCATTTT; CDR3 protein: CASSSGLAGGEQPQHF
J gene: TRBJ1-1; V gene: TRBV28; clone size: once; D gene: -; CDR3 DNA: TGTGCCAGCGGGTCGAGTGTGGCTCTCTTT; CDR3 protein: CASGSSVALF
J gene: TRBJ1-5; V gene: TRBV6-6; clone size: many; D gene: -; CDR3 DNA: TGTGCCAGCAGTTACAAACTTGGACAGCCCCAGCATTTT; CDR3 protein: CASSYKLGQPQHF
J gene: TRBJ2-5; V gene: TRBV19; clone size: -; D gene: -; CDR3 DNA: TGTGCCAGTAGTATTGGCGGGAAAGTTGTAGGGCAAGAGACCCAGTACTTC; CDR3 protein: CASSIGGKVVGQETQYF
J gene: TRBJ2-2; V gene: TRBV19; clone size: many; D gene: TRBD1; CDR3 DNA: TGTGCCAGTAGCCCGGGACAGGGTATACGCGGGGAGCTGTTTTTT; CDR3 protein: CASSPGQGIRGELFF
J gene: TRBJ1-2; V gene: TRBV7-3; clone size: many; D gene: -; CDR3 DNA: TGTGCCAGCAGCCCCGACTTTGGTCTTTCCTATGGCTACACCTTC; CDR3 protein: CASSPDFGLSYGYTF
J gene: TRBJ1-2; V gene: TRBV24-1; clone size: many; D gene: -; CDR3 DNA: TGTGCCGGATATTATGGCTACACCTTC; CDR3 protein: CAGYYGYTF
J gene: TRBJ2-7; V gene: TRBV7-6; clone size: many; D gene: -; CDR3 DNA: TGTGCCAGCAGCTTAGTGGAGACTAGTGCCTACGAGCAGTACTTC; CDR3 protein: CASSLVETSAYEQYF
J gene: TRBJ2-7; V gene: TRBV10-1; clone size: -; D gene: TRBD2; CDR3 DNA: TGCGCCAGCAGTGACCGACTAGCGGGAGGGCTTTTCTACGAGCAGTACTTC; CDR3 protein: CASSDRLAGGLFYEQYF
J gene: TRBJ2-7; V gene: TRBV20-1; clone size: many; D gene: TRBD2; CDR3 DNA: TGCAGTGCTCCTGGGGGCGGGAGGTATTACGAGCAGTACTTC; CDR3 protein: CSAPGGGRYYEQYF
J gene: TRBJ2-5; V gene: TRBV30; clone size: -; D gene: -; CDR3 DNA: TGTGCCTGGACAATAGGGGGGGATGGCGAGACCCAGTACTTC; CDR3 protein: CAWTIGGDGETQYF
J gene: TRBJ2-1; V gene: TRBV11-3; clone size: many; D gene: TRBD2; CDR3 DNA: TGTGCCAGCAGGGTAGCGGGAGGGCCGAATGAGCAGTTCTTC; CDR3 protein: CASRVAGGPNEQFF
J gene: TRBJ2-3; V gene: TRBV20-1; clone size: many; D gene: -; CDR3 DNA: TGCAGTGCTAGAAGGGGAGGAAGCACAGATACGCAGTATTTT; CDR3 protein: CSARRGGSTDTQYF
J gene: TRBJ1-5; V gene: TRBV19; clone size: many; D gene: -; CDR3 DNA: TGTGCCAGTAGTATTGGGGGGAAATATCAGCCCCAGCATTTT; CDR3 protein: CASSIGGKYQPQHF
J gene: TRBJ2-6; V gene: TRBV14; clone size: many; D gene: -; CDR3 DNA: TGTGCCAGCAGCCAAGATCTCGGGGACTCTGGGGCCAACGTCCTGACTTTC; CDR3 protein: CASSQDLGDSGANVLTF
J gene: TRBJ2-1; V gene: TRBV7-9; clone size: -; D gene: TRBD2; CDR3 DNA: TGTGCCAGCAGCTTACCTCACACCTCTAGCGGGAGGGCCCACGTCTATTTGTACAATGAGCAGTTCTTC; CDR3 protein: CASSLPHTSSGRAHVYLYNEQFF
J gene: TRBJ2-3; V gene: TRBV7-6; clone size: many; D gene: -; CDR3 DNA: TGTGCCAGCAGTGACCGACCAGATACGCAGTATTTT; CDR3 protein: CASSDRPDTQYF
J gene: TRBJ1-3; V gene: TRBV11-2; clone size: -; D gene: -; CDR3 DNA: TGTGCCAGCAGCTTCGACCCCGGAAACACCATATATTTT; CDR3 protein: CASSFDPGNTIYF
J gene: TRBJ2-5; V gene: TRBV7-9; clone size: many; D gene: TRBD2; CDR3 DNA: TGTGCCAGCAGCCCGGCGGGAGGCGGGATTCTGAAGACCCAGTACTTC; CDR3 protein: CASSPAGGGILKTQYF
J gene: TRBJ2-7; V gene: TRBV2; clone size: many; D gene: -; CDR3 DNA: TGTGCCAGCAGCCCCTTAGTTAGCGGCGGCTACGAGCAGTACTTC; CDR3 protein: CASSPLVSGGYEQYF
J gene: TRBJ1-1; V gene: TRBV9; clone size: -; D gene: -; CDR3 DNA: TGTGCCAGCAGCGTAGATGGAGGACAGAGTGAAGCTTTCTTT; CDR3 protein: CASSVDGGQSEAFF
J gene: TRBJ1-4; V gene: TRBV20-1; clone size: many; D gene: -; CDR3 DNA: TGCAGTGCTGTCCAGGGTGCGGTTGAAAAACTGTTTTTT; CDR3 protein: CSAVQGAVEKLFF
J gene: TRBJ1-1; V gene: TRBV5-1; clone size: -; D gene: -; CDR3 DNA: TGCGCCAGCAGCTTGGAGAGGAACACTGACGCTTTCTTT; CDR3 protein: CASSLERNTDAFF
J gene: TRBJ2-1; V gene: TRBV5-1; clone size: many; D gene: -; CDR3 DNA: TGCGCCAGCAGCTTGACCGCCGTTAGCGGCAGCTCCTACAATGAGCAGTTCTTC; CDR3 protein: CASSLTAVSGSSYNEQFF
J gene: TRBJ2-3; V gene: TRBV11-1; clone size: many; D gene: TRBD2; CDR3 DNA: TGTGCCAGCAGCTTAGGACTAGCGGGACGCGCGCAGTATTTT; CDR3 protein: CASSLGLAGRAQYF
J gene: TRBJ1-2; V gene: TRBV5-4; clone size: many; D gene: -; CDR3 DNA: TGTGCCAGCAGCACGACAGGTGCGGGTGATGGCTACACCTTC; CDR3 protein: CASSTTGAGDGYTF
J gene: TRBJ2-3; V gene: TRBV5-1; clone size: once; D gene: TRBD1; CDR3 DNA: TGCGCCAGCAGCTTGAATGGACAGGGGGCCCATACGCAGTATTTT; CDR3 protein: CASSLNGQGAHTQYF
J gene: TRBJ1-5; V gene: TRBV6-1; clone size: few; D gene: -; CDR3 DNA: TGTGCCAGCAGTCGGACTGCTACCACCAATCAGCCCCAGCATTTT; CDR3 protein: CASSRTATTNQPQHF
J gene: TRBJ2-5; V gene: TRBV6-6; clone size: many; D gene: TRBD2; CDR3 DNA: TGTGCCAGCAGCCAGCCCGGTCAGCGGGGCTCCCGGGGAGAGACCCAGTACTTC; CDR3 protein: CASSQPGQRGSRGETQYF
J gene: TRBJ2-1; V gene: TRBV6-1; clone size: few; D gene: TRBD2; CDR3 DNA: TGTGCCAGCAGGGGCTTTAAACGGGAGGAGAAAATCTCCTACAATGAGCAGTTCTTC; CDR3 protein: CASRGFKREEKISYNEQFF
J gene: TRBJ2-5; V gene: TRBV7-2; clone size: many; D gene: TRBD1; CDR3 DNA: TGTGCCAGCAGCGGGAGTGGTAGGACAGGGTACCAAGAGACCCAGTACTTC; CDR3 protein: CASSGSGRTGYQETQYF
J gene: TRBJ2-2; V gene: TRBV20-1; clone size: many; D gene: -; CDR3 DNA: TGCAGTGCTAGAGTTACTGGGGGGTTGAGAACCGGGGAGCTGTTTTTT; CDR3 protein: CSARVTGGLRTGELFF
J gene: TRBJ1-5; V gene: TRBV9; clone size: many; D gene: TRBD1; CDR3 DNA: TGTGCCAGCAGCGCCGGACAGGTGAGCCAGCCCCAGCATTTT; CDR3 protein: CASSAGQVSQPQHF
J gene: TRBJ2-1; V gene: TRBV6-5; clone size: -; D gene: -; CDR3 DNA: TGTGCCAGCAGTCACTCGGGGGTCGGGGGCCCATACAATGAGCAGTTCTTC; CDR3 protein: CASSHSGVGGPYNEQFF
J gene: TRBJ2-2; V gene: TRBV5-1; clone size: -; D gene: -; CDR3 DNA: TGCGCCAGGGGGATTCGCACCGGGGAGCTGTTTTTT; CDR3 protein: CARGIRTGELFF
J gene: TRBJ1-5; V gene: TRBV5-8; clone size: once; D gene: TRBD1; CDR3 DNA: TGTGCCAGCAGCGAAGGGTTTACAGGGGATCAGCCCCAGCATTTT; CDR3 protein: CASSEGFTGDQPQHF
J gene: TRBJ2-5; V gene: TRBV7-3; clone size: once; D gene: TRBD2; CDR3 DNA: TGTGCCAGCAGCTCACGACTAGCGGAAGAGACCCAGTACTTC; CDR3 protein: CASSSRLAEETQYF
J gene: TRBJ1-1; V gene: TRBV20-1; clone size: -; D gene: -; CDR3 DNA: TGCAGTGCTAGAGATAAGACAGGTAGGATGCCTGAAGCTTTCTTT; CDR3 protein: CSARDKTGRMPEAFF
J gene: TRBJ1-2; V gene: TRBV10-2; clone size: many; D gene: -; CDR3 DNA: TGCGCCAGCAGCCGAGGGGGTCACTATGGCTACACCTTC; CDR3 protein: CASSRGGHYGYTF
J gene: TRBJ2-3; V gene: TRBV20-1; clone size: many; D gene: TRBD2; CDR3 DNA: TGCAGTGCTAGGGGGACTAGCGGCCGTGATACGCAGTATTTT; CDR3 protein: CSARGTSGRDTQYF